A selection of T cell receptor beta chains follows, all from one sample in a study of blood T cells in healthy people across ages. TCRdb itself ran the 5' RACE reads through MiXCR, one entry per CDR3 protein. Of about 2 million distinct CDR3 sequences in the sample, 49% are singletons; the top ten hold roughly 2.1%. Input material: blood. The origin of the receptors is a woman between 40 and 55 years old in good health. CDR3s leave out the opening cysteine and the closing phenylalanine or tryptophan. D genes are given only for firm matches.

v_gene | d_gene | CDR3aa
TRBV7-2 | . | ASSRPIPNNEQF
TRBV5-1 | TRBD1 | ASSLPGQGLTNGYT
TRBV28 | . | ASSLWVESSGAF
TRBV11-2 | . | ASSSQRGEAF
TRBV7-2 | TRBD1 | ASSLGGQGVSDTQY
TRBV6-5 | . | ASTYSFGDTQY
TRBV20-1 | . | SARLNLGSNSLLH
TRBV10-3 | TRBD2 | AISEIAGGSDTQY
TRBV6-5 | TRBD1 | ASRATGGNYEQY
TRBV4-3 | . | ASSQYPRGGDTQY
TRBV27 | . | ASTPAGVGNSPLH
TRBV10-3 | . | AISEETKQF
TRBV28 | . | ASSLQGNRGVNGYT
TRBV2 | . | ASRALGQSYEQY
TRBV20-1 | . | SARGVNQPQH
TRBV4-2 | TRBD1 | ASSQEGGQMNTEAF
TRBV20-1 | TRBD2 | SAASLGGTSRLYEQF
TRBV12-3/TRBV12-4 | . | ASSTGQSSYEQY
TRBV28 | TRBD2 | ASSVTSDAYNEQF
TRBV11-2 | . | ASSLDWRGSTDTQY
TRBV29-1 | . | SVGPGRRSEAF
TRBV6-2/TRBV6-3 | . | ASSPGLFSYNEQF
TRBV12-3/TRBV12-4 | TRBD2 | ASSVSGGGGNEQY
TRBV28 | . | ASSPKTGRHYGYT
TRBV12-3/TRBV12-4 | TRBD1 | ASRDRVEAEQY
TRBV5-1 | . | ASSEGQGPRLGANVLT
TRBV29-1 | TRBD2 | SVEVLAGRTDTQY
TRBV20-1 | TRBD2 | SARPGGKVEQF
TRBV5-1 | . | ASSLQQGLGNEQY
TRBV6-2/TRBV6-3 | . | ASSHGRGPPSEQF
TRBV20-1 | . | SARAVQTYNEQF
TRBV5-1 | . | ASSLLFGSYEQY
TRBV19 | . | ASSDGNRLNQPQH
TRBV20-1 | . | SARDGGQQETQY
TRBV7-6 | TRBD1 | ASSSGQGADIQY
TRBV20-1 | . | SASRSGDTYEQY
TRBV24-1 | . | ATSEYGTEGGLVNEQF
TRBV6-5 | . | ASSFGTPSLYEQY
TRBV10-3 | . | AISSLQGSSADTQY
TRBV25-1 | . | ASETGSERQY
TRBV20-1 | TRBD2 | SARVLSGGGKDTQY
TRBV6-5 | . | ASSYIRLGSTDTQY
TRBV28 | TRBD1 | ASSLPGTEETQY
TRBV10-3 | . | AVYDRRVDYGYT
TRBV20-1 | . | SAMGGMAKNTEAF
TRBV12-3/TRBV12-4 | . | ASSLVAEQETQY
TRBV25-1 | . | ASVQGANEKLF
TRBV7-6 | . | ASSLVGWGANVLT
TRBV6-1 | TRBD1 | ASSTRTGGPPGRGYT
TRBV29-1 | TRBD2 | SVEETSGSYEQY
TRBV29-1 | . | SVRGTNYGYT